What follows are 28 T cell receptor beta chains derived from one specimen sequenced in a study of PD-1 blockade in classical Hodgkin lymphoma. Generated by immunoSEQ multiplex PCR, the TCRdb table keeps only in-frame clones and is missing some. The table records just under 20,000 clones, around 81% of them present only once. The time point here: newly diagnosed, previously untreated cHL patient sample. Magnetic negative selection was used to purify CD4+ T cells from PBMCs that had been thawed. Sequences were obtained from CD4+ T cells from blood. These TCRs come from a human donor with classical Hodgkin lymphoma.

This clone was seen a few times. The rearrangement joins TRBV5-4 to TRBJ2-7; D gene unclear. The CDR3 spans 14 residues. Germline values: CDR1 SGHNT, CDR2 YYREEE (reference sequence). V shed 0 bases and J shed 4 bases, with 11 bases lying between them. The CDR3 nucleotides are TGTGCCAGCAGCTTGGGCGGAGCTGTTTACGAGCAGTACTTC. This sequence encodes CASSLGGAVYEQYF.

The chain uses TRBV2 and TRBJ2-3; D may correspond to TRBD1 or TRBD2 (5 bases each). CDR3 length equals 17 residues. Between the trimmed V and J ends, which lost 7 bases and 6 bases, there was a span of 26 bases. The germline V gene encodes CDR1 SNHLY and CDR2 FYNNEI. The CDR3 DNA reads TGTGCCAGCACCAACTACCCTGGGACCACCTTCGGGGATACGCAGTATTTT. This encodes CASTNYPGTTFGDTQYF. The variable domain in full, completed from reference TRBV2 and TRBJ2-3, reads EPEVTQTPSHQVTQMGQEVILRCVPISNHLYFYWYRQILGQKVEFLVSFYNNEISEKSEIFDDQFSVERPDGSNFTLKIRSTKLEDSAMYFCASTNYPGTTFGDTQYFGPGTRLTVL.

The rearrangement joins TRBV5-8 to TRBJ1-5; 10 bases fit TRBD1. The CDR3 totals 16 residues. Germline V CDR1 and CDR2: SGHTS, YDEGEE. J lost 5 bases, V lost 4 bases, and 9 bases had no gene match. The CDR3: CASSPGTGAHDQPQHF. CDR3 bases: TGTGCCAGCAGCCCAGGGACAGGGGCCCATGATCAGCCCCAGCATTTT. The full variable domain, its missing parts supplied by reference TRBV5-8 and TRBJ1-5, is EAGVTQSPTHLIKTRGQQATLRCSPISGHTSVYWYQQALGLGLQFLLWYDEGEERNRGNFPPRFSGRQFPNYSSELNVNALELEDSALYLCASSPGTGAHDQPQHFGDGTRLSIL.

J is TRBJ1-4 and V is TRBV27, with a tentative D call TRBD1 (6 bases). V was pared by 5 bases and J by 4 bases, with 23 bases between. Per germline, CDR1 MNHEY and CDR2 SMNVEV (reference sequence). The CDR3 consists of 18 residues. The CDR3 region is CASSSKSRGPGGNEKLFF. DNA of the CDR3: TGTGCCAGCAGTAGTAAAAGCAGGGGACCCGGCGGTAATGAAAAACTGTTTTTT.

The chain uses TRBV28 and TRBJ2-5; 11 positions match TRBD2. After removal of 6 bases from V and 5 bases from J, the junction contained 11 bases not matched to a gene. This CDR3 has 16 amino acids. Per germline, CDR1 MDHEN and CDR2 SYDVKM. Written as DNA, the CDR3 is TGTGCCAGCAGACGAACTAGCGGGAGTAGGGGGGAGACCCAGTACTTC. This gives the protein CASRRTSGSRGETQYF.

V is TRBV5-1 and J is TRBJ2-1; 10 bases fit TRBD2. This CDR3 spans 18 amino acids. Looked up from germline, CDR1 is SGHRS and CDR2 is YFSETQ. V shed 1 base, J shed 1 base, and the junction held 8 bases outside the gene matches. The CDR3 is CASSLLAGGRLSYNEQFF. The CDR3 DNA sequence: TGCGCCAGCAGCTTGTTAGCGGGAGGACGTCTGTCCTACAATGAGCAGTTCTTC.

The chain combines TRBV27 with TRBJ1-3; TRBD1 aligns across 7 bases. This CDR3 comprises 13 residues. J gave up 7 bases and V 5 bases, and 5 bases lay outside the gene matches. CDR1 MNHEY and CDR2 SMNVEV come from the germline V gene (reference sequence). This CDR3 reads CASSRDSRNTIYF. In DNA form, the CDR3 reads TGTGCCAGCAGTCGGGACAGTAGGAACACCATATATTTT.

The chain has TRBV6-6 and TRBJ1-2, with 8 bases that match TRBD1. The germline V gene encodes CDR1 MNHNY and CDR2 SVGAGI (reference sequence). CDR3 length equals 11 residues. The junction had 2 bases not matched to a gene; V was cut back by 6 bases and J by 8 bases. CDR3 amino acids: CASSGQGGYTF. CDR3 bases: TGTGCCAGCAGCGGACAGGGAGGCTACACCTTC.

V is TRBV6-5 and J is TRBJ1-1; 7 nucleotides agree with TRBD1. The ends lost 6 bases at V and 3 bases at J; junction bases unmatched: 10. Germline-derived CDR1 and CDR2 are MNHEY and SVGAGI. The CDR3 extends over 15 amino acids. CDR3 sequence: CASRPPGTAHTEAFF. The CDR3 DNA reads TGTGCCAGCAGGCCACCCGGGACAGCACACACTGAAGCTTTCTTT.

The chain carries TRBV27 and TRBJ1-6; D is possibly TRBD1 (5 bases). V gave up 3 bases and J gave up 7 bases, with 10 bases separating them. The CDR3 has 14 amino acids. Germline CDR1 is MNHEY and CDR2 is SMNVEV (reference sequence). The CDR3 loop reads CASSFFEGNSPLHF. The CDR3 bases are TGTGCCAGCAGTTTTTTTGAGGGGAATTCACCCCTCCACTTT.

The CDR3 DNA reads TGTGCCAGCTCACCAGGGGCGGCTGGCTACACCTTC. Residues: CASSPGAAGYTF. The genes are TRBV18 and TRBJ1-2; a weak D match, TRBD1 (5 bases). The CDR3 length is 12 residues. Germline CDR1 KGHSH, CDR2 LQKENI. V shed 2 bases and J shed 7 bases, with 8 bases lying between them.

The chain employs TRBV5-6 and TRBJ2-4; 9 nucleotides agree with TRBD2. Germline-derived CDR1 and CDR2 are SGHDT and YYEEEE. The CDR3 loop spans 15 amino acids. V lost 7 bases to trimming and J lost 9 bases; unmatched junction nucleotides: 14. The CDR3 spells CASDRGAGGDPIQYF. CDR3 sequence (DNA): TGTGCCAGCGACCGGGGGGCGGGAGGGGACCCCATTCAGTACTTC.

This clone was seen only once. This sequence joins TRBV11-2 and TRBJ2-7; D perhaps matches TRBD1 (7 bases). CDR3 length: 17 residues. V was clipped by 1 base and J by 4 bases, with 20 bases between them. Germline CDR1 and CDR2: SGHAT and FQNNGV. The CDR3 DNA reads TGTGCCAGCAGCTTAGTATCATATTCGGCAGGGGGGTACGAGCAGTACTTC. Translating it yields CASSLVSYSAGGYEQYF.

The chain combines TRBV28 with TRBJ2-7; possible D gene TRBD1, 6 bases. The germline V gene encodes CDR1 MDHEN and CDR2 SYDVKM. Trimming pared 2 bases from V and 2 bases from J, leaving 13 bases between. This CDR3 spans 15 amino acids. This CDR3 reads CASSLTGTVTYEQYF. The CDR3 DNA follows: TGTGCCAGCAGTTTAACAGGGACGGTGACCTACGAGCAGTACTTC.

This chain links TRBV5-4 with TRBJ1-1; 7 bases are shared with TRBD1. Germline V gene sequence: CDR1 SGHNT, CDR2 YYREEE (reference sequence). V was pared by 4 bases and J by 0 bases, with 6 bases of the junction left unmatched. This CDR3 is 15 amino acids long. The CDR3 is CASSPGQSMNTEAFF. CDR3 nucleotide sequence: TGTGCCAGCAGCCCGGGACAGAGTATGAACACTGAAGCTTTCTTT.

The chain links TRBV6-5 to TRBJ1-2; 8 nucleotides match TRBD1. V lost 5 bases to trimming and J lost 7 bases; unmatched junction nucleotides: 6. The germline CDR1 and CDR2 sequences are MNHEY and SVGAGI. This CDR3 is 13 amino acids long. CDR3 nucleotides: TGTGCCAGCAGTATCGGGACAGGAACTGGCTACACCTTC. This translates into CASSIGTGTGYTF.

V gene TRBV28 combines with J gene TRBJ1-5; 7 bases line up with TRBD1. Trimming at V came to 1 base and at J to 5 bases, leaving 5 bases not matched to a gene. Germline V lookup: CDR1 MDHEN, CDR2 SYDVKM. CDR3 length: 15 amino acids. The CDR3 region is CASSLSQGVYQPQHF. CDR3 sequence (DNA): TGTGCCAGCAGTTTATCTCAGGGGGTTTATCAGCCCCAGCATTTT.

As for this clone: The same CDR3 can be traced to other DNA sequences in this sample. The chain has TRBV18 and TRBJ2-5; 7 positions match TRBD1. The CDR3 is made up of 13 amino acids. Germline loops: CDR1 KGHSH, CDR2 LQKENI. Trimming cost V 1 base and J 5 bases; bases outside gene matches: 1. The CDR3, as DNA: TGTGCCAGCTCACCACGAGGGGGCGAGACCCAGTACTTC. Translation: CASSPRGGETQYF.

The rearrangement joins TRBV15 to TRBJ2-3, with 7 bases identical to TRBD1. The junction had 7 bases not matched to a gene; V was cut back by 0 bases and J by 1 base. The CDR3 extends over 17 amino acids. The germline V gene has CDR1 LNHNV and CDR2 YYDKDF (reference sequence). CDR3 loop: CATSRDLGGPGTDTQYF. CDR3 sequence (DNA): TGTGCCACCAGCAGAGATTTAGGGGGCCCTGGCACAGATACGCAGTATTTT.

V usage is TRBV7-8 and J usage is TRBJ2-1; D may correspond to TRBD1 or TRBD2 (5 bases each). The CDR3 has 12 amino acids. Germline CDR1 reads SGHVS; CDR2 reads FQNEAQ. V gave up 5 bases and J gave up 9 bases, with 11 bases separating them. CDR3 loop: CASSLLGGEQFF. The CDR3 coding sequence is TGTGCCAGCAGCCTGCTTGGGGGTGAGCAGTTCTTC.

This sequence joins TRBV2 and TRBJ2-3; the match to TRBD2 covers 7 bases. Germline CDR1 SNHLY, CDR2 FYNNEI. J lost 0 bases, V lost 4 bases, and 7 bases had no gene match. CDR3 length: 16 residues. The CDR3 loop reads CASSADGGGSTDTQYF. The CDR3, as DNA: TGTGCCAGCAGTGCGGATGGCGGGGGTAGCACAGATACGCAGTATTTT. Variable domain in full (rest from reference TRBV2 and TRBJ2-3): EPEVTQTPSHQVTQMGQEVILRCVPISNHLYFYWYRQILGQKVEFLVSFYNNEISEKSEIFDDQFSVERPDGSNFTLKIRSTKLEDSAMYFCASSADGGGSTDTQYFGPGTRLTVL.

The V call is TRBV7-9, the J call TRBJ1-1; the D gene is possibly TRBD1 (5 bases). In germline, CDR1 is SEHNR, CDR2 FQNEAQ (reference sequence). The CDR3 is 12 residues long. The V end lost 5 bases, the J end lost 10 bases, and 14 bases lay between the germline ends. The CDR3 nucleotides are TGTGCCAGCAGCGGGGCCGGGGACGTAGCTTTCTTT. Its protein product is CASSGAGDVAFF. The entire variable domain, with the rest obtained from reference TRBV7-9 and TRBJ1-1, is as follows: DTGVSQNPRHKITKRGQNVTFRCDPISEHNRLYWYRQTLGQGPEFLTYFQNEAQLEKSRLLSDRFSAERPKGSFSTLEIQRTEQGDSAMYLCASSGAGDVAFFGQGTRLTVV.

The chain couples TRBV7-2 to TRBJ2-1, with 10 positions matching TRBD2. J was trimmed by 10 bases and V by 5 bases; bases with no gene match: 8. CDR1 SGHTA and CDR2 FQGNSA come from the germline V gene. CDR3 length: 14 amino acids. The CDR3 region is CASSPIGLADEQFF. The CDR3 DNA is TGTGCCAGCAGCCCAATAGGACTAGCGGACGAGCAGTTCTTC.

The chain joins TRBV2 to TRBJ1-5; no reliable D call. The CDR3 contains 14 residues. V was shortened by 0 bases and J by 7 bases, with 10 bases between the two germline ends. Germline CDR1 reads SNHLY; CDR2 reads FYNNEI. The CDR3 spells CASSEALLHQPQHF. CDR3 bases: TGTGCCAGCAGTGAAGCGCTTTTGCACCAGCCCCAGCATTTT. Combining the CDR3 with reference TRBV2 and TRBJ1-5 gives the whole variable domain EPEVTQTPSHQVTQMGQEVILRCVPISNHLYFYWYRQILGQKVEFLVSFYNNEISEKSEIFDDQFSVERPDGSNFTLKIRSTKLEDSAMYFCASSEALLHQPQHFGDGTRLSIL.

This clone appeared a single time. The J gene is TRBJ2-6, the V gene TRBV5-1, with D maybe TRBD1 (5 bases). The CDR3 totals 14 residues. The germline CDR1 and CDR2 sequences are SGHRS and YFSETQ. V was trimmed by 4 bases and J by 0 bases, leaving 5 bases between them. CDR3 residues: CASSTGSGANVLTF. CDR3 DNA sequence: TGCGCCAGCAGCACAGGCTCTGGGGCCAACGTCCTGACTTTC.

The chain combines TRBV5-1 with TRBJ2-3; 10 bases match TRBD2. The CDR3 has 17 residues. V gave up 0 bases and J gave up 3 bases; unmatched junction bases: 7. Per the germline V gene, CDR1 is SGHRS and CDR2 is YFSETQ. CDR3 DNA: TGCGCCAGCAGCTTGGGGCCCCTAGCGGGAGAGACAGATACGCAGTATTTT. Amino acid sequence: CASSLGPLAGETDTQYF.

The sample holds a few counts of this clone. Other nucleotide sequences in the sample specify the same CDR3. The chain recombines TRBV6-1 with TRBJ2-3; D remains unclear. The germline V gene has CDR1 MNHNS and CDR2 SASEGT. The CDR3 extends over 12 amino acids. Trimming took 1 base from V and 3 from J, leaving 2 bases between them. This chain's CDR3 is CASSEVTDTQYF. The CDR3 DNA follows: TGTGCCAGCAGTGAAGTTACAGATACGCAGTATTTT.

The V gene is TRBV18, the J gene TRBJ2-1; 10 bases align to TRBD2. The V gene end was trimmed by 0 bases and the J gene end by 8 bases; junction bases not matched to a gene: 7. Germline V gene data show CDR1 as KGHSH and CDR2 as LQKENI. This CDR3 has 16 residues. This CDR3 reads CASSPPTSAGGYEQFF. In DNA, the CDR3 is TGTGCCAGCTCACCACCGACCTCAGCGGGAGGGTATGAGCAGTTCTTC.